This is a list of T cell receptor beta chains from one sample in a study of blood T cell repertoires in COVID-19. TCRdb's table, derived via immunoSEQ multiplex PCR, lists solely in-frame clones and lacks some. Counted here are around 230,000 clones, approximately 82% occurring once; the ten biggest clones make up about 2%. Sequencing was carried out using peripheral blood. The receptors shown here come from a man between 40 and 49 years old who had recovered from COVID-19. CDR3s include the opening cysteine and the closing phenylalanine or tryptophan. The order of the fields is clone size, V gene, J gene, D gene, CDR3 protein, CDR3 DNA. D genes are given only for firm matches. Only some rows state a clone size, as once, few, many or a class for expanded clones.

size: NA; V: TRBV14; J: TRBJ2-4; D: TRBD1; CDR3: CASSRRDREVQYF; DNA: TGTGCCAGCAGCCGGCGGGACAGGGAGGTTCAGTACTTC
size: NA; V: TRBV27; J: TRBJ1-3; D: NA; CDR3: CASSLSLPRNSGNTIYF; DNA: TGTGCCAGCAGTCTATCGCTTCCGAGAAACTCTGGAAACACCATATATTTT
size: NA; V: TRBV11-3; J: TRBJ2-3; D: NA; CDR3: CASSLDLSDTQYF; DNA: TGTGCCAGCAGCTTAGATCTATCAGATACGCAGTATTTT
size: NA; V: TRBV5-5; J: TRBJ1-5; D: NA; CDR3: CASSFGQNNQPQHF; DNA: TGTGCCAGCAGCTTTGGCCAGAACAATCAGCCCCAGCATTTT
size: NA; V: TRBV24-1; J: TRBJ2-1; D: TRBD2; CDR3: CATSDPLADNEQFF; DNA: TGTGCCACCAGTGACCCACTAGCGGACAATGAGCAGTTCTTC
size: NA; V: TRBV29-1; J: TRBJ2-5; D: NA; CDR3: CSVLLAGYQETQYF; DNA: TGCAGCGTTCTTTTGGCTGGTTACCAAGAGACCCAGTACTTC
size: NA; V: TRBV30; J: TRBJ2-5; D: TRBD1; CDR3: CAGDRGETQYF; DNA: TGTGCCGGGGACAGGGGCGAGACCCAGTACTTC
size: NA; V: TRBV29-1; J: TRBJ1-2; D: NA; CDR3: CSVEDQDRGYTF; DNA: TGCAGCGTTGAAGATCAGGATCGAGGCTACACCTTC
size: NA; V: TRBV6-5; J: TRBJ1-2; D: TRBD1; CDR3: CASRRQGYSYGYTF; DNA: TGTGCCAGCAGACGACAGGGTTATAGCTATGGCTACACCTTC
size: NA; V: TRBV2; J: TRBJ1-2; D: TRBD1; CDR3: CASRRQGLPNYGYTF; DNA: TGTGCCAGCAGGCGACAGGGATTACCCAACTATGGCTACACCTTC
size: NA; V: TRBV14; J: TRBJ1-2; D: NA; CDR3: CASSPRGGIYGYTF; DNA: TGTGCCAGCAGCCCCCGGGGAGGGATCTATGGCTACACCTTC
size: NA; V: TRBV7-8; J: TRBJ2-7; D: NA; CDR3: CASSPFLRALGEQYF; DNA: TGTGCCAGCAGCCCCTTCTTGAGGGCCTTGGGGGAGCAGTACTTC
size: NA; V: TRBV27; J: TRBJ1-5; D: NA; CDR3: CASRKHESNQPQHF; DNA: TGTGCCAGCAGAAAACACGAAAGCAATCAGCCCCAGCATTTT
size: NA; V: TRBV10-1; J: TRBJ2-7; D: NA; CDR3: CASSEGGYSYEQYF; DNA: TGCGCCAGCAGTGAGGGGGGCTACTCCTACGAGCAGTACTTC
size: NA; V: TRBV15; J: TRBJ2-3; D: TRBD2; CDR3: CATSRTSGGPFILRDTQYF; DNA: TGTGCCACCAGCAGGACTAGCGGGGGGCCGTTCATACTGAGAGATACGCAGTATTTT
size: NA; V: TRBV12-5; J: TRBJ1-4; D: NA; CDR3: CASGLMLWQGTTTNEKLFF; DNA: TGTGCTAGTGGTTTGATGTTATGGCAGGGGACCACAACTAATGAAAAACTGTTTTTT
size: few; V: TRBV6-5; J: TRBJ2-2; D: TRBD1; CDR3: CASSLTGGYTGELFF; DNA: TGTGCCAGCAGTCTCACAGGGGGCTACACCGGGGAGCTGTTTTTT
size: NA; V: TRBV7-9; J: TRBJ1-1; D: TRBD1; CDR3: CASSFRDRPNTEAFF; DNA: TGTGCCAGCAGCTTCCGGGACAGACCTAACACTGAAGCTTTCTTT
size: NA; V: TRBV11-3; J: TRBJ2-5; D: TRBD2; CDR3: CASSLGLAGGQETQYF; DNA: TGTGCCAGCAGCTTAGGACTAGCGGGGGGGCAAGAGACCCAGTACTTC
size: NA; V: TRBV21-1; J: TRBJ2-7; D: NA; CDR3: CASSPSSGLPQNEQYF; DNA: TGTGCCAGCAGCCCGAGCTCGGGACTACCACAAAACGAGCAGTACTTC
size: NA; V: TRBV30; J: TRBJ1-1; D: NA; CDR3: CAWSQVTEAFF; DNA: TGTGCCTGGAGTCAGGTAACTGAAGCTTTCTTT
size: NA; V: TRBV19; J: TRBJ1-1; D: TRBD1; CDR3: CASSMYGTGTLNTEAFF; DNA: TGTGCCAGTAGTATGTACGGGACAGGGACTTTGAACACTGAAGCTTTCTTT
size: NA; V: TRBV5-4; J: TRBJ2-1; D: NA; CDR3: CASSLRQGRSYNEQFF; DNA: TGTGCCAGCAGCTTGAGGCAGGGCCGATCCTACAATGAGCAGTTCTTC
size: few; V: TRBV10-3; J: TRBJ2-2; D: NA; CDR3: CATGGGKVDTGELFF; DNA: TGTGCCACCGGGGGAGGAAAGGTTGACACCGGGGAGCTGTTTTTT
size: NA; V: TRBV21-1; J: TRBJ1-5; D: NA; CDR3: CASSKGDSLLGQPQHF; DNA: TGTGCCAGCAGCAAAGGGGACTCCCTTCTCGGTCAGCCCCAGCATTTT
size: NA; V: TRBV5-4; J: TRBJ2-1; D: NA; CDR3: CASSRDSSSYNEQFF; DNA: TGTGCCAGCAGCCGGGACTCAAGCTCCTACAATGAGCAGTTCTTC
size: NA; V: TRBV11-2; J: TRBJ1-2; D: NA; CDR3: CASRELSEGISGYTF; DNA: TGTGCCAGCAGGGAGCTGTCGGAGGGGATTAGTGGCTACACCTTC
size: NA; V: TRBV2; J: TRBJ2-3; D: TRBD2; CDR3: CASRAGTSGRATADTQYF; DNA: TGTGCCAGCAGAGCCGGGACTAGCGGGAGGGCCACCGCAGATACGCAGTATTTT
size: NA; V: TRBV19; J: TRBJ2-6; D: TRBD1; CDR3: CASQLTGGTPILANVLTF; DNA: TGTGCCAGCCAACTTACAGGGGGTACCCCAATCTTGGCCAACGTCCTGACTTTC
size: NA; V: TRBV9; J: TRBJ2-3; D: NA; CDR3: CASSAYRYSYTDTQYF; DNA: TGTGCCAGCAGCGCCTATCGATACAGCTACACAGATACGCAGTATTTT
size: NA; V: TRBV6-1; J: TRBJ2-1; D: NA; CDR3: CASSDRGHGVKPFF; DNA: TGTGCCAGCAGTGACAGGGGACACGGGGTAAAGCCGTTCTTC
size: NA; V: TRBV7-2; J: TRBJ2-5; D: TRBD2; CDR3: CASSLGLAGQETQYF; DNA: TGTGCCAGCAGCTTAGGACTAGCGGGACAAGAGACCCAGTACTTC
size: NA; V: TRBV9; J: TRBJ1-1; D: TRBD1; CDR3: CASRGTGGITEAFF; DNA: TGTGCCAGCAGAGGAACAGGGGGCATCACTGAAGCTTTCTTT
size: NA; V: TRBV23-1; J: TRBJ1-6; D: TRBD1; CDR3: CASSQLKLMGTGLNSPLHF; DNA: TGCGCCAGCAGTCAATTGAAATTAATGGGGACAGGCCTTAATTCACCCCTCCACTTT
size: NA; V: TRBV7-2; J: TRBJ2-2; D: TRBD2; CDR3: CASRPSGGARTGELFF; DNA: TGTGCCAGCAGGCCTAGCGGGGGGGCACGCACCGGGGAGCTGTTTTTT
size: NA; V: TRBV9; J: TRBJ2-5; D: TRBD1; CDR3: CASSVAPPGQAASQETQYF; DNA: TGTGCCAGCAGCGTAGCTCCTCCGGGACAGGCCGCTTCCCAAGAGACCCAGTACTTC
size: NA; V: TRBV7-2; J: TRBJ2-5; D: NA; CDR3: CASKGRVSETQYF; DNA: TGTGCCAGCAAGGGCAGGGTCAGTGAGACCCAGTACTTC
size: NA; V: TRBV6-2/TRBV6-3; J: TRBJ1-1; D: NA; CDR3: CASSYTPVGARGAFF; DNA: TGTGCCAGCAGTTACACGCCAGTGGGGGCTCGGGGAGCTTTCTTT
size: NA; V: TRBV5-5; J: TRBJ2-5; D: TRBD1; CDR3: CASSSRTGETQYF; DNA: TGTGCCAGCAGCTCCCGGACAGGGGAGACCCAGTACTTC
size: NA; V: TRBV7-9; J: TRBJ1-1; D: NA; CDR3: CASSFTMNTEAFF; DNA: TGTGCCAGCAGCTTTACTATGAACACTGAAGCTTTCTTT
size: once; V: TRBV19; J: TRBJ2-7; D: TRBD1; CDR3: CASSGIDRGQAYEQYF; DNA: TGTGCCAGTAGTGGAATTGACAGGGGTCAAGCCTACGAGCAGTACTTC
size: few; V: TRBV27; J: TRBJ2-2; D: NA; CDR3: CASSFVGDYGELFF; DNA: TGTGCCAGCAGTTTCGTCGGCGACTACGGGGAGCTGTTTTTT
size: NA; V: TRBV5-5; J: TRBJ2-7; D: TRBD2; CDR3: CASASGTSGIYEQYF; DNA: TGTGCCAGCGCGTCAGGGACTAGCGGGATCTACGAGCAGTACTTC
size: NA; V: TRBV11-2; J: TRBJ2-5; D: NA; CDR3: CASSLEYRRETQYF; DNA: TGTGCCAGCAGCTTAGAGTACAGGCGGGAGACCCAGTACTTC
size: NA; V: TRBV25-1; J: TRBJ1-1; D: NA; CDR3: CASSWGGRTEAFF; DNA: TGTGCCAGCAGTTGGGGGGGCCGGACTGAAGCTTTCTTT
size: once; V: TRBV3-1/TRBV3-2; J: TRBJ2-7; D: NA; CDR3: CASSLGSSYEQYF; DNA: TGTGCCAGCAGCCTAGGGAGCTCCTACGAGCAGTACTTC
size: NA; V: TRBV6-2/TRBV6-3; J: TRBJ2-3; D: NA; CDR3: CASSSALVELAQYF; DNA: TGTGCCAGCAGTTCCGCCTTAGTAGAGCTGGCGCAGTATTTT
size: NA; V: TRBV7-9; J: TRBJ2-1; D: TRBD2; CDR3: CASSGTSGYNEQFF; DNA: TGTGCCAGCAGCGGGACTAGCGGTTACAATGAGCAGTTCTTC
size: NA; V: TRBV18; J: TRBJ1-3; D: TRBD1; CDR3: CASSGDDRAYGNTIYF; DNA: TGTGCCAGCTCAGGAGACGACAGGGCGTATGGAAACACCATATATTTT
size: NA; V: TRBV4-3; J: TRBJ1-2; D: NA; CDR3: CASSSFPRVRGYTF; DNA: TGCGCCAGCAGCTCGTTTCCCAGGGTGAGAGGCTACACCTTC
size: few; V: TRBV11-3; J: TRBJ2-7; D: NA; CDR3: CASSPGGSSYEQYF; DNA: TGTGCCAGCAGCCCAGGGGGGAGCTCCTACGAGCAGTACTTC
size: NA; V: TRBV19; J: TRBJ1-6; D: TRBD1; CDR3: CASHLGTGNNSPLHF; DNA: TGTGCCAGCCATCTCGGGACAGGGAATAATTCACCCCTCCACTTT
size: NA; V: TRBV3-1/TRBV3-2; J: TRBJ2-1; D: TRBD1; CDR3: CASSQRSGTDYNEQFF; DNA: TGTGCCAGCAGCCAAAGATCCGGGACAGACTACAATGAGCAGTTCTTC
size: once; V: TRBV30; J: TRBJ1-5; D: NA; CDR3: CAWSLSRLRQNNQPQHF; DNA: TGTGCCTGGAGTCTGTCTCGACTTCGACAGAACAATCAGCCCCAGCATTTT
size: NA; V: TRBV5-6; J: TRBJ2-1; D: NA; CDR3: CASSFVSGREQFF; DNA: TGTGCCAGCAGTTTCGTCTCGGGTCGTGAGCAGTTCTTC